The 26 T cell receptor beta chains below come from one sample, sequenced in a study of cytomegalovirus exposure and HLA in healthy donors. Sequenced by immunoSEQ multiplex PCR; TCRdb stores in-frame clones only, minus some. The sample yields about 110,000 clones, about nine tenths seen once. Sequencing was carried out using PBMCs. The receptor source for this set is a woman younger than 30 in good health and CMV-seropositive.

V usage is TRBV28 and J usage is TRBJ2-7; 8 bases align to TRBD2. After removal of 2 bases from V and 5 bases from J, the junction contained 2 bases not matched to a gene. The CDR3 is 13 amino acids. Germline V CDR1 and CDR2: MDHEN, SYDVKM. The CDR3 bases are TGTGCCAGCAGTTTAACTAGCGGCGACGAGCAGTACTTC. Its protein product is CASSLTSGDEQYF.

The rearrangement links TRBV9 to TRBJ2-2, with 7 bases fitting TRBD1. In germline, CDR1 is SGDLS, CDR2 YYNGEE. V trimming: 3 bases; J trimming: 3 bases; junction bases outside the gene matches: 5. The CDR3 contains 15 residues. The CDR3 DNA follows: TGTGCCAGCAGCGCAACAGGGGCGCACACCGGGGAGCTGTTTTTT. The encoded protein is CASSATGAHTGELFF.

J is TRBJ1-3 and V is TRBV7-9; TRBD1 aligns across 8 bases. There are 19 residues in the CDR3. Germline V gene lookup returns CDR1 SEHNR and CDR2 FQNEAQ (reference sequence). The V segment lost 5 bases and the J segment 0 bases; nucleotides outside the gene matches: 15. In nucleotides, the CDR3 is TGTGCCAGCAGCCTCGGACAGGGTCTTGCCCAATACTCTGGAAACACCATATATTTT. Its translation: CASSLGQGLAQYSGNTIYF.

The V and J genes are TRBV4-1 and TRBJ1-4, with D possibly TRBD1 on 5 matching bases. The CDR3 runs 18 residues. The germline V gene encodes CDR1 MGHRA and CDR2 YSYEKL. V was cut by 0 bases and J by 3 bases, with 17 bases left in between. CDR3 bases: TGCGCCAGCAGCCAAGATGGGCCTCGGACGGGGGCTAATGAAAAACTGTTTTTT. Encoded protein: CASSQDGPRTGANEKLFF.

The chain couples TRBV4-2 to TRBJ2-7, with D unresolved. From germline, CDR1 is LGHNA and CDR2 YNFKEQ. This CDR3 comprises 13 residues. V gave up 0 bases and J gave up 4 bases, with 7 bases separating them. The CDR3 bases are TGTGCCAGCAGCCAAGAAAAGCGATACGAGCAGTACTTC. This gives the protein CASSQEKRYEQYF.

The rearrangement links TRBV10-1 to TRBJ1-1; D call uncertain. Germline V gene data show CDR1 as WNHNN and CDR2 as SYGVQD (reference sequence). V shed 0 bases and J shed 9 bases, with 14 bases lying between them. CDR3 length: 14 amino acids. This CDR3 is CASSESRQPPKAFF. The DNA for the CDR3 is TGCGCCAGCAGTGAGTCGAGGCAGCCCCCTAAAGCTTTCTTT.

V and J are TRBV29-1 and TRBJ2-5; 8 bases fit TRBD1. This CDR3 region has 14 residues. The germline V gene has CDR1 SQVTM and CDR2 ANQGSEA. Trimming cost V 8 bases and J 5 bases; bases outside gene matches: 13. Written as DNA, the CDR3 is TGCAGCATCCAGGGGACAGGAAGATGGGAGACCCAGTACTTC. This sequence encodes CSIQGTGRWETQYF.

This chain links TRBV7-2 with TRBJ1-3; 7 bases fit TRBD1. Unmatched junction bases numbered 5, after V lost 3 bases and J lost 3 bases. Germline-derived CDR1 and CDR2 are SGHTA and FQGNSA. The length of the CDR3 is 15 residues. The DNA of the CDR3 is TGTGCCAGCAGCTTTGGACAGGCCGGTGGAAACACCATATATTTT. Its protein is CASSFGQAGGNTIYF.

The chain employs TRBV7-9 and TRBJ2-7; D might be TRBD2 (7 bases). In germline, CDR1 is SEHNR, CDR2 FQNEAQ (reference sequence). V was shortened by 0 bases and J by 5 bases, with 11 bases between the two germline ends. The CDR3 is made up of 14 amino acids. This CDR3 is CASSLAGGRDEQYV. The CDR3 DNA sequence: TGTGCCAGCAGCTTAGCGGGGGGGCGAGACGAGCAGTACGTC.

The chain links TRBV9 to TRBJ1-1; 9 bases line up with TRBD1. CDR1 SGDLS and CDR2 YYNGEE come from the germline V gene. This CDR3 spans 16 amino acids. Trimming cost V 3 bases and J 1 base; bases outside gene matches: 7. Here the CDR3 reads CASSARDRAQNTEAFF. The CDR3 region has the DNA TGTGCCAGCAGCGCCCGGGACAGGGCCCAGAACACTGAAGCTTTCTTT.

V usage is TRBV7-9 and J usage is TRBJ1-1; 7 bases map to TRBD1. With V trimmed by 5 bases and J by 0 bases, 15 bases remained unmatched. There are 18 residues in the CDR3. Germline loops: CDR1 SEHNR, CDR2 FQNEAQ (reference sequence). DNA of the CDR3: TGTGCCAGCAGCGGACCAACAGGGGAGAGGATCCTGAACACTGAAGCTTTCTTT. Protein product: CASSGPTGERILNTEAFF.

The CDR3 protein is CASSPTEYPGGELFF. As DNA, the CDR3 is TGCGCCAGCAGCCCTACTGAGTACCCTGGCGGGGAGCTGTTTTTT. The chain joins TRBV4-1 to TRBJ2-2; the D is unclear. This CDR3 region has 15 residues. CDR1 is MGHRA, CDR2 YSYEKL, per germline. With 4 bases removed from V and 7 bases from J, the gap between germline ends came to 16 bases.

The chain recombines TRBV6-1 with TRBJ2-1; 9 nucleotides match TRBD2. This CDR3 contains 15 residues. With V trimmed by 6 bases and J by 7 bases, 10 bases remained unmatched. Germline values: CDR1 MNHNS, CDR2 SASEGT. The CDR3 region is CASRDSSGTPNEQFF. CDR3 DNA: TGTGCCAGCAGGGATTCTAGCGGGACTCCTAATGAGCAGTTCTTC.

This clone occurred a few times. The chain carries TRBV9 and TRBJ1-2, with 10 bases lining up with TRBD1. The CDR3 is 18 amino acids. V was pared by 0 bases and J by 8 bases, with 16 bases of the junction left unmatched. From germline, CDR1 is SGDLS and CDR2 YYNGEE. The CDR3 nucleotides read TGTGCCAGCAGCGTAGGCTGGGGGGACAGGGGAGACCGGGGCGGCTACACCTTC. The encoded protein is CASSVGWGDRGDRGGYTF.

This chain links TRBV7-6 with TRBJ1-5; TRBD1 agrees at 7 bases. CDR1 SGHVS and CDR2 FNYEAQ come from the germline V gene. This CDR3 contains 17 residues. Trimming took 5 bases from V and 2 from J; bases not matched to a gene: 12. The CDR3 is CASSPSYAGGGNQPQHF. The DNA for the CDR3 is TGTGCCAGCAGCCCCTCTTACGCAGGGGGAGGCAATCAGCCCCAGCATTTT.

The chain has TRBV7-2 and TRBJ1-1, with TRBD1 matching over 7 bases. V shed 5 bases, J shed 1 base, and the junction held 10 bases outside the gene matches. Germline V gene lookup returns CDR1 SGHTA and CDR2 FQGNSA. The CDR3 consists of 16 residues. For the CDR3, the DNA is TGTGCCAGCAGCAAAGAACAGGGGCGACCGAACACTGAAGCTTTCTTT. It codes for CASSKEQGRPNTEAFF. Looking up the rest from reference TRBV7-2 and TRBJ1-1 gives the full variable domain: GAGVSQSPSNKVTEKGKDVELRCDPISGHTALYWYRQSLGQGLEFLIYFQGNSAPDKSGLPSDRFSAERTGGSVSTLTIQRTQQEDSAVYLCASSKEQGRPNTEAFFGQGTRLTVV.

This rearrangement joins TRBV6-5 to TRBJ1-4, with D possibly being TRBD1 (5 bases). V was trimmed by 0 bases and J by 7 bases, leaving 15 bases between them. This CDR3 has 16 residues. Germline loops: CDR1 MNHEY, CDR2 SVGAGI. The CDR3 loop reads CASSYSGLRVIEKLFF. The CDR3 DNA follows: TGTGCCAGCAGTTACTCGGGTCTCAGGGTTATTGAAAAACTGTTTTTT.

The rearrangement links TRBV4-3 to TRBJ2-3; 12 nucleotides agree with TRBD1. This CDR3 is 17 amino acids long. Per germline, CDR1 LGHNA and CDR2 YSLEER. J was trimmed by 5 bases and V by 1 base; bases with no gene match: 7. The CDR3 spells CASSQGRDRGRQDTQYF. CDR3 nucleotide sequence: TGCGCCAGCAGCCAAGGACGGGACAGGGGGCGTCAAGATACGCAGTATTTT.

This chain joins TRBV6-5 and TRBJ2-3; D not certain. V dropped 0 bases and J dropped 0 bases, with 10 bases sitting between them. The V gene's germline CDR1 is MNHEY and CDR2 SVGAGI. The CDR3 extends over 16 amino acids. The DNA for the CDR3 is TGTGCCAGCAGTTACTCTCCAATAACTAGCACAGATACGCAGTATTTT. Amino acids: CASSYSPITSTDTQYF.

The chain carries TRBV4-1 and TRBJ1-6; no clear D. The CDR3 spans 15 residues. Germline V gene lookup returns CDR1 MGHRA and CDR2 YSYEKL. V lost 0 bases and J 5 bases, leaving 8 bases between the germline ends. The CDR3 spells CASSQDGDDNSPLHF. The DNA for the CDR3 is TGCGCCAGCAGCCAAGACGGAGATGATAATTCACCCCTCCACTTT.

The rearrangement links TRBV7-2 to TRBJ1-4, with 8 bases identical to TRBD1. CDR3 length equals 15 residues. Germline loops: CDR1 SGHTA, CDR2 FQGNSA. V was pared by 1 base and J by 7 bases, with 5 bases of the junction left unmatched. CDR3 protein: CASSLGLTGAEKLFF. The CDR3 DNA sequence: TGTGCCAGCAGCTTAGGCCTGACAGGGGCTGAAAAACTGTTTTTT.

The CDR3 loop is CASTEQGGPFSGANVLTF. The CDR3 nucleotides are TGTGCCAGCACCGAACAGGGGGGCCCCTTCTCTGGGGCCAACGTCCTGACTTTC. The chain recombines TRBV7-9 with TRBJ2-6; 8 bases align to TRBD1. CDR1 is SEHNR, CDR2 FQNEAQ, per germline (reference sequence). Unmatched junction bases numbered 11, after V lost 7 bases and J lost 0 bases. There are 18 residues in the CDR3. Based on the CDR3 plus reference TRBV7-9 and TRBJ2-6, the full variable domain is DTGVSQNPRHKITKRGQNVTFRCDPISEHNRLYWYRQTLGQGPEFLTYFQNEAQLEKSRLLSDRFSAERPKGSFSTLEIQRTEQGDSAMYLCASTEQGGPFSGANVLTFGAGSRLTVL.

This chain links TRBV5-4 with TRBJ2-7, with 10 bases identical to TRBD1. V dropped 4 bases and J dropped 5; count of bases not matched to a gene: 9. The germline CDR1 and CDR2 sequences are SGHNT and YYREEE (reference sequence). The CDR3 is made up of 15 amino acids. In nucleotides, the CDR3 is TGTGCCAGCAGCATCGGGACAGGGGCGTTCAACGAGCAGTACTTC. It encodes CASSIGTGAFNEQYF.

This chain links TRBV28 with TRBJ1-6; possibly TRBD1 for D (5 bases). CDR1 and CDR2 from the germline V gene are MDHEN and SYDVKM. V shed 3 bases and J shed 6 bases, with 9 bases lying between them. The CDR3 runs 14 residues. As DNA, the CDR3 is TGTGCCAGCAGTTTGTCAGGGCTTAATTCACCCCTCCACTTT. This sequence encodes CASSLSGLNSPLHF.

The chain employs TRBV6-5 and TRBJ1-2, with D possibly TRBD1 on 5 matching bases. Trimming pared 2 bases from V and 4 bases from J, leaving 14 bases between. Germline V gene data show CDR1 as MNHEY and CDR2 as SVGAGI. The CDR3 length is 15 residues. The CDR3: CASSYGEGPRYGYTF. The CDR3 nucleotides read TGTGCCAGCAGTTACGGGGAGGGACCTCGCTATGGCTACACCTTC.

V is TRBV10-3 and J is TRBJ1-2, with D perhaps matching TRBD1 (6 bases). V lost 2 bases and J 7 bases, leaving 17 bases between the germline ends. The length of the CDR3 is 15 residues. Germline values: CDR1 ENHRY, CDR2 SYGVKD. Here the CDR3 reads CAISENRDGGAGYTF. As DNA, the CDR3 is TGTGCCATCAGTGAGAACAGGGATGGTGGAGCTGGCTACACCTTC.